Following are 6 T cell receptor beta chains from one sample sequenced in a study of T cells of healthy individuals. One entry per CDR3 protein results from TCRdb running MiXCR on the 5' RACE reads. The table has 35,000 to 45,000 distinct CDR3 sequences, 4% to 5% seen once. These receptors all come from a human donor in good health.

The sample holds many counts of this clonotype. This CDR3 reads CASSQAGSGNSPLHF. As DNA, the CDR3 is TGTGCCAGCAGCCAGGCCGGGTCCGGAAATTCACCCCTCCACTTT. The V gene is TRBV3-1, the J gene TRBJ1-6; D not certain. Germline V gene lookup returns CDR1 LGHDT and CDR2 YNNKEL (reference sequence). V was cut by 3 bases and J by 7 bases, with 13 bases left in between. The CDR3 consists of 15 residues. The entire variable domain, with the rest obtained from reference TRBV3-1 and TRBJ1-6, is as follows: DTAVSQTPKYLVTQMGNDKSIKCEQNLGHDTMYWYKQDSKKFLKIMFSYNNKELIINETVPNRFSPKSPDKAHLNLHINSLELGDSAVYFCASSQAGSGNSPLHFGNGTRLTVT.

Note on this clonotype: A read error may produce the germline difference seen at one junction end. The chain carries TRBV27 and TRBJ2-2; the D gene is possibly TRBD2 (7 bases). The CDR3 length is 15 residues. The germline CDR1 and CDR2 sequences are MNHEY and SMNVEV (reference sequence). The CDR3: CASSLRGGNPGELFF. The CDR3 DNA reads as TGTGCCAGCAGTTTAAGGGGGGGGAACCCCGGGGAGCTGTTTTTT.

This clonotype was detected many times. The rearrangement joins TRBV12-3 or TRBV12-4 to TRBJ2-3; unclear D gene. The V end was cut by 2 bases, the J end by 4 bases, with 13 bases between. The CDR3 runs to 15 residues. The CDR3 reads CASSLQSSASDTQYF. Here the CDR3 DNA reads TGTGCCAGCAGTTTACAGTCCTCCGCTTCAGATACGCAGTATTTT.

This clonotype has only one observation. J is TRBJ2-1 and V is TRBV2, with D perhaps matching TRBD2 (7 bases). Germline assignment: CDR1 SNHLY and CDR2 FYNNEI. V lost 4 bases and J lost 6, with 19 bases in between. The CDR3 runs 16 residues. The DNA of the CDR3 is TGTGCCAGCAGTGGACTTGGGGGGGGGCAGGGCAATGAGCAGTTCTTC. It is translated as CASSGLGGGQGNEQFF.

This clonotype was detected ten times or more. At one end, the junction sequence differs from germline, possibly due to a read error. The genes are TRBV2 and TRBJ2-2; no clear D gene. The CDR3 extends over 13 amino acids. Germline loops: CDR1 SNHLY, CDR2 FYNNEI. DNA for the CDR3: TGTGCCAGCAGTCAAGCCAGTCCAGGGGAGCTGTTTTTT. It specifies CASSQASPGELFF.

This clonotype was picked up many times. This sequence joins TRBV2 and TRBJ2-7; D is unresolved. The V and J ends lost 1 base and 1 base respectively, with 5 bases between them. In germline, CDR1 is SNHLY, CDR2 FYNNEI. This CDR3 is 13 amino acids long. The CDR3 spells CASSEDRSYEQYF. The CDR3 bases are TGTGCCAGCAGTGAAGATAGGTCCTACGAGCAGTACTTC.